This entry lists 7 T cell receptor beta chains sequenced from one sample in a study of blood T cell repertoires in COVID-19. TCRdb's copy holds only in-frame clones and misses some; the assay was immunoSEQ multiplex PCR. The sample includes 15,000 to 20,000 clones, 88% of them seen just once. Source material: peripheral blood. Every receptor here comes from a human donor in a cohort sampled during active COVID-19.

V gene TRBV6-5 combines with J gene TRBJ1-1, with 8 nucleotides matching TRBD1. The V gene end was trimmed by 6 bases and the J gene end by 4 bases; junction bases not matched to a gene: 7. Germline CDR1 reads MNHEY; CDR2 reads SVGAGI. The CDR3 has 14 residues. CDR3 loop: CASSRGPTGTEAFF. CDR3 DNA sequence: TGTGCCAGCAGCAGGGGGCCAACTGGCACTGAAGCTTTCTTT.

The V and J genes are TRBV12-3 or TRBV12-4 and TRBJ1-1, with D perhaps matching TRBD1 (5 bases). Trimming stripped 7 bases from V and 1 base from J, with 10 bases between. The CDR3 sequence is 13 residues long. The CDR3 DNA follows: TGTGCCAGCACCCTGACAGAGAACACTGAAGCTTTCTTT. It codes for CASTLTENTEAFF.

The V call is TRBV5-1, the J call TRBJ2-1, with a tentative D call TRBD1 (5 bases). CDR3 length equals 17 residues. V was trimmed by 7 bases and J by 1 base, leaving 21 bases between them. Germline V gives CDR1 SGHRS, CDR2 YFSETQ. The CDR3 loop reads CASGPRGRVLSYNEQFF. The CDR3 nucleotides are TGCGCCAGCGGTCCCCGCGGCAGGGTTTTGTCCTACAATGAGCAGTTCTTC.

The CDR3, as DNA: TGTGCCAGTAGTAAAAGGACTAGCGGGGGGTGGAATGAGCAGTTCTTC. Its translation is CASSKRTSGGWNEQFF. The genes are TRBV19 and TRBJ2-1; 14 nucleotides agree with TRBD2. The CDR3 extends over 16 amino acids. CDR1 is LNHDA, CDR2 SQIVND, per germline (reference sequence). Trimming at V came to 4 bases and at J to 7 bases, leaving 6 bases not matched to a gene.

The sample holds one count of this clone. The CDR3 coding sequence is TGTGCCAGCAGTTTTTCGGGTTCCCTGGGCTACGAGCAGTACTTC. As protein: CASSFSGSLGYEQYF. This chain links TRBV27 with TRBJ2-7, with D hard to call. This CDR3 is built from 15 residues. V shed 3 bases and J shed 3 bases, with 15 bases lying between them. From germline, CDR1 is MNHEY and CDR2 SMNVEV (reference sequence).

Only one count was recorded for this clone. This sequence joins TRBV9 and TRBJ2-3; 9 nucleotides match TRBD1. This CDR3 has 18 amino acids. Germline V lookup: CDR1 SGDLS, CDR2 YYNGEE. The V segment lost 2 bases and the J segment 0 bases; nucleotides outside the gene matches: 10. The CDR3 here is CASSVNQLGQGSTDTQYF. CDR3 sequence (DNA): TGTGCCAGCAGCGTCAACCAACTCGGACAGGGGAGCACAGATACGCAGTATTTT.

The V and J genes are TRBV6-5 and TRBJ2-3, with a possible D match to TRBD2 (7 bases). The CDR3 is 12 amino acids. Per germline, CDR1 MNHEY and CDR2 SVGAGI. Trimming stripped 11 bases from V and 5 bases from J, with 14 bases between. DNA for the CDR3: TGTGCCGGGGGGGGCTATATAGATACGCAGTATTTT. It is translated as CAGGGYIDTQYF.